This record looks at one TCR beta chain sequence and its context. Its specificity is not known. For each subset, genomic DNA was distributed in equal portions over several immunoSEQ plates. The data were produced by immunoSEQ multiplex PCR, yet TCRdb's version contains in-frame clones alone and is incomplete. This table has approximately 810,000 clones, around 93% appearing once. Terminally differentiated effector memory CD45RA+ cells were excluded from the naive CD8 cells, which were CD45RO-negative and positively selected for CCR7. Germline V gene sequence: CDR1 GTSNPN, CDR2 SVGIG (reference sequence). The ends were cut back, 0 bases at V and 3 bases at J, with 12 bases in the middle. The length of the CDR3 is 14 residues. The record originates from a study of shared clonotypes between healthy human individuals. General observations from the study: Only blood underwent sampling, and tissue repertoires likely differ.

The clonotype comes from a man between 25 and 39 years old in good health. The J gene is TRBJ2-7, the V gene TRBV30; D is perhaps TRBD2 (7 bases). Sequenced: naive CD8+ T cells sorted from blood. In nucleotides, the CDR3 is TGTGCCTGGAGTGTACAGGGACTACGCTACGAGCAGTACTTC. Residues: CAWSVQGLRYEQYF.